The clone carrying this T cell receptor (beta chain) is a singleton in its sample. Losses at the gene ends were 8 bases for V and 8 bases for J; bases not matched to a gene: 20. The V gene's germline CDR1 is MNHEY and CDR2 SMNVEV (reference sequence). The CDR3 contains 17 residues. This specimen belongs to a study of cytomegalovirus exposure and HLA in healthy donors. Primers included in the PCR were 60 Vbeta and 13 Jbeta primers. Repertoires were generated with immunoSEQ multiplex PCR, while TCRdb's copy carries only in-frame clones and drops some. Of 90,000 to 120,000 clones detected, 77% appear once; the ten largest clones hold roughly 3.9%.

The chain couples TRBV27 to TRBJ1-2; TRBD1 agrees at 10 bases. Specimen: PBMCs. The TCR was taken from a male donor in good health and CMV-seronegative. The CDR3 coding sequence is TGTGCCAGCCGCCCCCCGGACAGGGGGAATGGGTTATCGGGCTACACCTTC. It encodes CASRPPDRGNGLSGYTF.